This T cell receptor (beta chain) was retrieved from a study of shared clonotypes between healthy human individuals. Study information: Each donor's CD4 naive and CD4 memory cells filled three plates apiece, CD8 naive two, and CD8 memory one.

Pooled CD45RO+ cells and CCR7-negative CD45RA+ TemRA cells made up CD8 memory. The V end lost 5 bases, the J end lost 3 bases, and 8 bases lay between the germline ends. The CDR3 extends over 13 amino acids. CDR1 SGHRS and CDR2 YFSETQ come from the germline V gene. Profiled with immunoSEQ multiplex PCR; TCRdb holds only in-frame clones, not every one. The data show approximately 640,000 clones, with 90% seen just once and about a third held by the top ten. The chain carries TRBV5-1 and TRBJ1-4; D unclear. The source material was memory CD8+ T cells from PBMCs. Indicated subset: CD45RO+ cells pooled with CCR7-negative TemRA cells. The sequence came from a man between 18 and 35 years old in good health. Some clones in this sample may be carry-over from other donors' samples. CDR3 sequence reads: CASRIWANEKLFF. The CDR3 bases are TGCGCCAGCAGAATCTGGGCTAATGAAAAACTGTTTTTT.